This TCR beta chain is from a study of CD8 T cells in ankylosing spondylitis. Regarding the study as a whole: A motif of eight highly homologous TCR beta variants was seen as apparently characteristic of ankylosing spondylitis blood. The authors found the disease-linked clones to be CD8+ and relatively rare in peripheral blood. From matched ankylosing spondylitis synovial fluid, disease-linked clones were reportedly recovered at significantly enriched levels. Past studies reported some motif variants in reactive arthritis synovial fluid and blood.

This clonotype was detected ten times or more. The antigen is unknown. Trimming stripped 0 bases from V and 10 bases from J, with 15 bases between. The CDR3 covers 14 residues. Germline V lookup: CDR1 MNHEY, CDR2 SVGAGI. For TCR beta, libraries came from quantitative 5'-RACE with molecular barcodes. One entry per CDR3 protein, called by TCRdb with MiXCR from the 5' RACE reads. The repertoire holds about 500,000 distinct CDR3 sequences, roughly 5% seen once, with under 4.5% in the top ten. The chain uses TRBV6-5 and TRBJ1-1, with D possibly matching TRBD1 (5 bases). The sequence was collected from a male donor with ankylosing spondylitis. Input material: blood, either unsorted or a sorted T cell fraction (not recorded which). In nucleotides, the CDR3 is TGTGCCAGCAGTTACTCGGACCGGGTGGGGGGAGCTTTCTTT. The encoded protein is CASSYSDRVGGAFF.